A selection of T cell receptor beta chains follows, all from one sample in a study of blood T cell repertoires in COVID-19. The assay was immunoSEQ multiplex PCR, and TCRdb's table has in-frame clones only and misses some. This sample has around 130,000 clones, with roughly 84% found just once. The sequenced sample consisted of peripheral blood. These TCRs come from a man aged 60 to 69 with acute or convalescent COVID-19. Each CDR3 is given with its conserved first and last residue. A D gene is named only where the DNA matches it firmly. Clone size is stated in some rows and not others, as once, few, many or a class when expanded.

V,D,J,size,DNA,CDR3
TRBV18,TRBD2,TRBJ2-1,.,TGTGCCAGCTCACCGGGACTAGTTTCTAATGAGCAGTTCTTC,CASSPGLVSNEQFF
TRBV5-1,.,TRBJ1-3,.,TGCGCCAGCAGCTCACAGGGTGGCGGAAACACCATATATTTT,CASSSQGGGNTIYF
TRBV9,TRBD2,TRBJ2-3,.,TGTGCCAGCCATGATGACGGGAGGGAAGATACGCAGTATTTT,CASHDDGREDTQYF
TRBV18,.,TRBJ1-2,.,TGTGCCAGCTCACCAAATTCGGACTCCTATGGCTACACCTTC,CASSPNSDSYGYTF
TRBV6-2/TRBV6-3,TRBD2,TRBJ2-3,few,TGTGCCAGCAGCCGACTAGCGGGAAATAGTGATACGCAGTATTTT,CASSRLAGNSDTQYF
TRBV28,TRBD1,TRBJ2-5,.,TGTGCCACCAAGGGGACAGCGCGAAAAGAGACCCAGTACTTC,CATKGTARKETQYF
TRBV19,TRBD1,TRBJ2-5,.,TGTGCCAGTAGGGTTACAGGGGGTACAGAGACCCAGTACTTC,CASRVTGGTETQYF
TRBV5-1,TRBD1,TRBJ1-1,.,TGCGCCAGCCGCGACAGGGTAATGGGGAACACTGAAGCTTTCTTT,CASRDRVMGNTEAFF
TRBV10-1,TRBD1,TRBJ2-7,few,TGCGCCAGCAGACAGGGGGCCAGCTTACAGTACTTC,CASRQGASLQYF
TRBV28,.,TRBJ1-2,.,TGTGCCAGCCAGGGCGGGGGGGAACTCGTCTATGGCTACACCTTC,CASQGGGELVYGYTF
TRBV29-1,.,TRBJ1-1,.,TGCAGCGTTGAACGGACACTGAACACTGAAGCTTTCTTT,CSVERTLNTEAFF
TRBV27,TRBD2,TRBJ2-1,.,TGTGCCAGCAGTTTCGACAGGGTTGGAGCGGGAGGGTCTTCTCTGGTGCAGCAGTTCTTC,CASSFDRVGAGGSSLVQQFF
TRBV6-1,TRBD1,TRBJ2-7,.,TGTGCCAGCAGCACCGGACAGGGCCCCTACGAGCAGTACTTC,CASSTGQGPYEQYF
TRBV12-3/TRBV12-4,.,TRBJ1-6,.,TGTGCCAGCAGTTTTCGGAGCTCTTCACCCCTCCACTTT,CASSFRSSSPLHF
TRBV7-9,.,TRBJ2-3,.,TGTGCCAGCAGCTTACAAGCGGAGTCGCAGTATTTT,CASSLQAESQYF
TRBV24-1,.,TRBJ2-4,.,TGTGCCACCAGTGATCCTAGGGGGGGGGAAAACATTCAGTACTTC,CATSDPRGGENIQYF
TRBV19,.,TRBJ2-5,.,TGTGCCAGTAGTATAGGGGCAGGGCCCCAAGAGACCCAGTACTTC,CASSIGAGPQETQYF
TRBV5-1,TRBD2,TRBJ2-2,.,TGCGCCAGCAGCTTGGTCCTAGCGGGAGCAAGGGAGCTGTTTTTT,CASSLVLAGARELFF
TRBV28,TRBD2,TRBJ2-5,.,TGTGCCAGCAGCCGCGGGGGGGGCGAGACCCAGTACTTC,CASSRGGGETQYF
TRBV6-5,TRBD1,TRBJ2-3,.,TGTGCCAGCAGTCCGGACAGGAGCACAGATACGCAGTATTTT,CASSPDRSTDTQYF
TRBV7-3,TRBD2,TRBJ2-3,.,TGTGCCAGCAGCTTAGCTGTGGCGGGAGCGGCGCAGTATTTT,CASSLAVAGAAQYF
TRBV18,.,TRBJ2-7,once,TGTGCCAGCTCACTGGGTCAGGGCCCCTTTGAGCAGTACTTC,CASSLGQGPFEQYF
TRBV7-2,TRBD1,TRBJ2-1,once,TGTGCCAGCAGCTTAGCTGGACAGGGTGAGCAGTTCTTC,CASSLAGQGEQFF
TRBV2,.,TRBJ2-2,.,TGTGCCAGCAGTGAAGTGGGCGGGCTGAACACCGGGGAGCTGTTTTTT,CASSEVGGLNTGELFF
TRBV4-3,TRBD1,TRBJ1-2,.,TGCGCCAGCAGCCAGCCGGGACAGGAGAGATATGGCTACACCTTC,CASSQPGQERYGYTF
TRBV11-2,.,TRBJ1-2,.,TGTGCCAGCAGCTTAGATATACGGGGGTATGGCTACACCTTC,CASSLDIRGYGYTF
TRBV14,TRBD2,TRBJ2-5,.,TGTGCCAGCAGCCAAGATCTGGGACTAGCGAGCCAAGAGACCCAGTACTTC,CASSQDLGLASQETQYF
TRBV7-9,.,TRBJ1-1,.,TGTGCCAGCAGCCCTTACCGGGGGGGTAGTACTGAAGCTTTCTTT,CASSPYRGGSTEAFF
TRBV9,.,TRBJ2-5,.,TGTGCCAGCAGCGTAGCGGCGACAGGCCCCCCCTACCAAGAGACCCAGTACTTC,CASSVAATGPPYQETQYF
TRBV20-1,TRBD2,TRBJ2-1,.,TGCAGTGCTAGTCACAGCGGGGGGAGGCGCAATGAGCAGTTCTTC,CSASHSGGRRNEQFF